The 14 T cell receptor beta chains reported below all come from one sample, sequenced in a study of cytomegalovirus exposure and HLA in healthy donors. PCR was performed using 60 Vbeta and 13 Jbeta primers. The assay was immunoSEQ multiplex PCR, and TCRdb's table has in-frame clones only and misses some. The table lists roughly 100,000 clones, about 71% of them singletons. Sequenced sample: PBMCs. All receptors come from a boy aged 10-17 years in good health and CMV-seronegative.

The chain couples TRBV27 to TRBJ1-3; 9 nucleotides line up with TRBD1. In germline, CDR1 is MNHEY, CDR2 SMNVEV (reference sequence). The CDR3 extends over 20 amino acids. V gave up 5 bases and J gave up 1 base; unmatched junction bases: 18. The CDR3 region has the DNA TGTGCCAGCAGTCGACGGGGGGACAGGGTCATGGTGAGTTCTGGAAACACCATATATTTT. Amino acids: CASSRRGDRVMVSSGNTIYF.

V gene TRBV7-7 combines with J gene TRBJ2-1, with D possibly being TRBD1 (6 bases). Germline CDR1 and CDR2: SSHAT and FNYEAQ (reference sequence). The CDR3 runs to 12 residues. V shed 5 bases and J shed 8 bases, with 10 bases lying between them. The CDR3 sequence is CASSAGTHEQFF. The CDR3 DNA sequence: TGTGCCAGCAGCGCCGGGACACATGAGCAGTTCTTC. Full variable domain (outside the CDR3, taken from reference TRBV7-7 and TRBJ2-1): GAGVSQSPRYKVTKRGQDVTLRCDPISSHATLYWYQQALGQGPEFLTYFNYEAQPDKSGLPSDRFSAERPEGSISTLTIQRTEQRDSAMYRCASSAGTHEQFFGPGTRLTVL.

This clone was counted a few times. This CDR3 is CASSIFSPGELFF. The CDR3 DNA follows: TGTGCCAGCAGTATCTTTAGCCCCGGGGAGCTGTTTTTT. The chain is built from TRBV27 and TRBJ2-2; D remains ambiguous. Germline CDR1 and CDR2: MNHEY and SMNVEV (reference sequence). The CDR3 sequence is 13 residues long. V was trimmed by 5 bases and J by 6 bases, leaving 10 bases between them.

The rearrangement joins TRBV6-5 to TRBJ1-2; D not certain. Germline-derived CDR1 and CDR2 are MNHEY and SVGAGI. Trimming took 5 bases from V and 6 from J, leaving 10 bases between them. The CDR3 runs 12 residues. CDR3 nucleotide sequence: TGTGCCAGCAGTGCGGGAAAACATGGCTACACCTTC. This encodes CASSAGKHGYTF.

The chain joins TRBV13 to TRBJ2-7; 7 bases align to TRBD2. CDR1 PRHDT and CDR2 FYEKMQ come from the germline V gene (reference sequence). This CDR3 is built from 15 residues. The ends lost 0 bases at V and 0 bases at J; junction bases unmatched: 2. The CDR3 DNA sequence: TGTGCCAGCAGCTTAGGCGGGGGGTTCTCCTACGAGCAGTACTTC. It translates to CASSLGGGFSYEQYF.

This clone was picked up a small number of times. The rearrangement uses TRBV6-1 and TRBJ1-1, with D uncertain. This CDR3 region has 13 residues. V was shortened by 4 bases and J by 0 bases, with 6 bases between the two germline ends. Germline V gives CDR1 MNHNS, CDR2 SASEGT. The CDR3 nucleotides are TGTGCCAGCAGTGCGCGGGTGAACACTGAAGCTTTCTTT. Translation: CASSARVNTEAFF.

This clone was recorded a few times. The J gene is TRBJ2-7, the V gene TRBV5-1, with TRBD1 identical over 7 bases. After removal of 0 bases from V and 6 bases from J, the junction contained 6 bases not matched to a gene. Germline CDR1 and CDR2: SGHRS and YFSETQ. This CDR3 is built from 14 residues. CDR3 sequence (DNA): TGCGCCAGCAGCTTGGGGGACAGATTCGGCGAGCAGTACTTC. It encodes CASSLGDRFGEQYF.

V gene TRBV5-1 combines with J gene TRBJ2-1; D may be TRBD1 (6 bases). Germline V CDR1 and CDR2: SGHRS, YFSETQ. V lost 4 bases, J lost 4 bases, and 15 bases lay in between. The CDR3 sequence is 15 residues long. This chain's CDR3 is CASSHPETGYNEQFF. The CDR3 nucleotides are TGCGCCAGCAGCCACCCCGAGACAGGTTACAATGAGCAGTTCTTC.

V gene TRBV5-4 combines with J gene TRBJ2-5, with 11 bases fitting TRBD2. This CDR3 region has 13 residues. Germline values: CDR1 SGHNT, CDR2 YYREEE (reference sequence). The trim removed 4 bases at V and 4 bases at J, leaving 0 bases unmatched. Written as DNA, the CDR3 is TGTGCCAGCAGCCTAGCGGGAGGAGAGACCCAGTACTTC. Translated: CASSLAGGETQYF.

In DNA, the CDR3 is TGTGCCAGCAGCCATACATCCCACCCCAATGAGCAGTTCTTC. Translation gives CASSHTSHPNEQFF. This sequence joins TRBV5-6 and TRBJ2-1, with D unclear. Deletions cut 4 bases from V and 6 bases from J, with 14 bases between. Per the germline V gene, CDR1 is SGHDT and CDR2 is YYEEEE. This CDR3 has 14 amino acids. Filled out from reference TRBV5-6 and TRBJ2-1, the complete variable domain reads DAGVTQSPTHLIKTRGQQVTLRCSPKSGHDTVSWYQQALGQGPQFIFQYYEEEERQRGNFPDRFSGHQFPNYSSELNVNALLLGDSALYLCASSHTSHPNEQFFGPGTRLTVL.

The rearrangement joins TRBV5-1 to TRBJ1-1; D may be TRBD1 (5 bases). Between the trimmed V and J ends, which lost 0 bases and 7 bases, there was a span of 16 bases. The CDR3 totals 15 residues. Germline CDR1 SGHRS, CDR2 YFSETQ. The chain's CDR3 is CASSLGRALRNEAFF. CDR3 coding DNA: TGCGCCAGCAGCTTGGGCAGGGCACTTAGAAATGAAGCTTTCTTT.

The chain carries TRBV7-2 and TRBJ1-2; 7 nucleotides line up with TRBD1. J gave up 8 bases and V 4 bases, and 7 bases lay outside the gene matches. Germline CDR1 SGHTA, CDR2 FQGNSA. This CDR3 is built from 13 residues. In DNA form, the CDR3 reads TGTGCCAGCAGCTGGGACAGCGAGGGGGGCTACACCTTC. This translates into CASSWDSEGGYTF.

This rearrangement joins TRBV5-1 to TRBJ2-5, with a weak D call TRBD2 (5 bases). Per germline, CDR1 SGHRS and CDR2 YFSETQ. The V and J ends lost 3 bases and 5 bases respectively, with 17 bases between them. The CDR3 consists of 15 residues. DNA for the CDR3: TGCGCCAGCAGCTCTCTAGCAGGAGTCGGTGAGACCCAGTACTTC. This encodes CASSSLAGVGETQYF.

V gene TRBV28 combines with J gene TRBJ2-4, with D possibly matching TRBD2 (5 bases). The V gene lost 3 bases and the J gene lost 3 bases, with 15 bases spanning the gap. The CDR3 has 16 residues. In germline, CDR1 is MDHEN, CDR2 SYDVKM. CDR3 bases: TGTGCCAGCAGTTTCATGGTGGGAGTTAACAAAAACATTCAGTACTTC. Translation: CASSFMVGVNKNIQYF.